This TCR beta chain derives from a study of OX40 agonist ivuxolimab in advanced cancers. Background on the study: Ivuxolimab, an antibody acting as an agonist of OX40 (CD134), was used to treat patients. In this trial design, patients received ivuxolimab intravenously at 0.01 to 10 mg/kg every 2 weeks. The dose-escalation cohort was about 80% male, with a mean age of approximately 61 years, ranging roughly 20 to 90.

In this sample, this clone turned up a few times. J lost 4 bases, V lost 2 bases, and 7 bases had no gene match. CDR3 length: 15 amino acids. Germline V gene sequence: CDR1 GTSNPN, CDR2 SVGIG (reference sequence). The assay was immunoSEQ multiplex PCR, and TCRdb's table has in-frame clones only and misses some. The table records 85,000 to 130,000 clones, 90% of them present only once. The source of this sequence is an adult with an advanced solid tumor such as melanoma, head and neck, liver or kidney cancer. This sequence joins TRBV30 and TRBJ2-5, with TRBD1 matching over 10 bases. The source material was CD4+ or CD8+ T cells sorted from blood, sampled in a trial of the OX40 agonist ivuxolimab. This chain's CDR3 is CAWSIGQGGRETQYF. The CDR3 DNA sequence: TGTGCCTGGAGTATAGGACAGGGGGGCAGAGAGACCCAGTACTTC.